The rows below give T cell receptor beta chains drawn from one sample of a study of T cell changes during pregnancy in multiple sclerosis. Repertoires were generated with immunoSEQ multiplex PCR, while TCRdb's copy carries only in-frame clones and drops some. This sample has about 13,000 clones, with 88% found just once. This specimen consisted of CD8+ T cells from peripheral blood mononuclear cells, obtained in the first trimester of pregnancy. The receptors were gathered from a female donor with multiple sclerosis, enrolled in a pregnancy study. Each CDR3 is given without its conserved first and last residue.

>TRBV7-2|TRBJ2-2
ASSLRVAGGGTGELF
>TRBV4-3|TRBJ2-2
ASSQDVQGGAGELF
>TRBV28|TRBJ1-5
AIDGGGWQPQH
>TRBV5-1|TRBJ2-3
ASSLSFRGVYTDTQY
>TRBV7-9|TRBJ1-2
ASSLDFSYT
>TRBV9|TRBJ1-2
ASSVAGTGGGGYT
>TRBV7-8|TRBJ2-7
ASSRTVAGKEHYEQY
>TRBV6-5|TRBJ2-5
ASSYSWQGLGETQY
>TRBV5-1|TRBJ2-7
ASSTLPPGQGYEQY
>TRBV5-1|TRBJ1-2
ASSPGQGGGYT
>TRBV5-4|TRBJ2-3
ASSLDPGTALTDTQY
>TRBV19|TRBJ2-5
ASSIKHQETQY
>TRBV5-5|TRBJ2-1
ASSSSGETYNEQF
>TRBV6-6|TRBJ2-1
ASKREGQGSHNEQF
>TRBV9|TRBJ1-1
ASSIGQFMNTEAF
>TRBV10-3|TRBJ1-1
ATSPGQATNTEAF
>TRBV6-5|TRBJ1-2
ASSLTGGKGYGYT
>TRBV6-5|TRBJ1-2
ASSNPGQGSYGYT
>TRBV6-1|TRBJ1-4
ASSEWVGTGDEKLF
>TRBV29-1|TRBJ1-2
SVLMTANYGYT
>TRBV27|TRBJ1-1
ASSHRGLNTEAF
>TRBV12-5|TRBJ2-3
ASGLASLGGGRGTQY
>TRBV5-6|TRBJ2-3
ASSPRRGAGYTDTQY
>TRBV19|TRBJ1-1
ASSIGQGYTEAF
>TRBV7-2|TRBJ1-2
ASSLDLDRGHGYT